One and the same sample provided the 21 T cell receptor beta chains below, sequenced in a study of control samples from healthy donors and cancer patients. Clones were sequenced by immunoSEQ multiplex PCR, and TCRdb holds only the in-frame ones, with some missing. Of more than 150,000 clones listed, about 93% were seen once; the top ten hold 1.4% to 1.5%. Sequencing was done on a sample of blood. All receptors come from a man younger than 35 in good health.

The rearrangement links TRBV2 to TRBJ1-1; a weak D match, TRBD1 (5 bases). V was pared by 7 bases and J by 5 bases, with 14 bases between. CDR1 and CDR2 (germline): SNHLY, FYNNEI. The CDR3 has 13 residues. For the CDR3, the DNA is TGTGCCAGCATTTGGTATGGGGGAACTGAAGCTTTCTTT. Protein: CASIWYGGTEAFF.

This chain links TRBV21-1 with TRBJ1-5. TRBV21-1 is labeled a pseudogene. The CDR3 consists of 17 residues. DNA of the CDR3: TGTGCCAGCAGCAAAGGGAGGAGGGTGCGGGGCAATCAGCCCCAGCATTTT. Encoded protein: CASSKGRRVRGNQPQHF.

The chain carries TRBV11-1 and TRBJ1-2; no clear D gene. The length of the CDR3 is 13 residues. Germline values: CDR1 SGHAT, CDR2 FQDESV (reference sequence). V lost 4 bases to trimming and J lost 6 bases, with 12 bases between them. The CDR3 DNA follows: TGTGCCAGCAGCTACGGGCCTGATGATGGCTACACCTTC. It yields the protein CASSYGPDDGYTF.

The rearrangement uses TRBV10-3 and TRBJ1-2, with a weak D call TRBD1 (5 bases). Germline assignment: CDR1 ENHRY and CDR2 SYGVKD. Trimming removed 0 bases from V and 8 bases from J, with 7 bases in between. The CDR3 is 12 amino acids. The CDR3 bases are TGTGCCATCAGTGAGTCACAGGACGGCTACACCTTC. This translates into CAISESQDGYTF.

This rearrangement joins TRBV5-1 to TRBJ2-1; unclear D gene. The CDR3 extends over 18 amino acids. Germline V lookup: CDR1 SGHRS, CDR2 YFSETQ. Trimming pared 0 bases from V and 0 bases from J, leaving 16 bases between. CDR3 in DNA: TGCGCCAGCAGCTTGGATCTATCGGGCGCCTTCTCCTACAATGAGCAGTTCTTC. The encoded protein is CASSLDLSGAFSYNEQFF.

The chain uses TRBV2 and TRBJ1-3; perhaps TRBD1 as D (5 bases). Between the trimmed V and J ends, which lost 6 bases and 2 bases, there was a span of 14 bases. Germline V gives CDR1 SNHLY, CDR2 FYNNEI. The CDR3 has 15 amino acids. In nucleotides, the CDR3 is TGTGCCAGCAGAGGGACCGAGGAGGCTGGAAACACCATATATTTT. It specifies CASRGTEEAGNTIYF.

The J gene is TRBJ2-3, the V gene TRBV11-2, with TRBD2 matching 11 bases. V was clipped by 0 bases and J by 2 bases; unmatched bases: 4. Germline loops: CDR1 SGHAT, CDR2 FQNNGV. The CDR3 totals 17 residues. CDR3 region: CASSLELAGGFTDTQYF. DNA of the CDR3: TGTGCCAGCAGCTTAGAGCTAGCGGGGGGATTCACAGATACGCAGTATTTT.

This rearrangement joins TRBV6-5 to TRBJ2-1; 8 bases match TRBD2. The CDR3 extends over 13 amino acids. Germline V gives CDR1 MNHEY, CDR2 SVGAGI. Trimming took 7 bases from V and 10 from J; bases not matched to a gene: 9. This CDR3 reads CASTPGGGWEQFF. For the CDR3, the DNA is TGTGCCAGCACCCCCGGGGGGGGGTGGGAGCAGTTCTTC.

The chain has TRBV2 and TRBJ2-5, with D possibly matching TRBD2 (6 bases). V gave up 2 bases and J gave up 4 bases, with 11 bases separating them. The CDR3 loop spans 14 amino acids. Germline assignment: CDR1 SNHLY and CDR2 FYNNEI. The CDR3 reads CASSELGGGETQYF. The CDR3 DNA reads TGTGCCAGCAGTGAACTTGGGGGAGGAGAGACCCAGTACTTC.

This clone came up a few times. J is TRBJ1-1 and V is TRBV5-4; TRBD1 aligns across 7 bases. Germline CDR1 SGHNT, CDR2 YYREEE (reference sequence). This CDR3 is 16 amino acids long. The V segment lost 4 bases and the J segment 2 bases; nucleotides outside the gene matches: 11. CDR3 protein: CASSPTPNRGNTEAFF. The DNA of the CDR3 is TGTGCCAGCAGCCCAACCCCGAACAGGGGCAACACTGAAGCTTTCTTT.

J is TRBJ2-7 and V is TRBV5-6; 7 nucleotides match TRBD2. The CDR3 extends over 14 amino acids. V shed 5 bases, J shed 4 bases, and the junction held 9 bases outside the gene matches. Germline V gene data show CDR1 as SGHDT and CDR2 as YYEEEE. CDR3 DNA: TGTGCCAGCAGTTCTGAGCGGGGTTTGTACGAGCAGTACTTC. Translation: CASSSERGLYEQYF.

The V and J genes are TRBV30 and TRBJ1-1; weak D call: TRBD1 (5 bases). Trimming stripped 0 bases from V and 8 bases from J, with 13 bases between. This CDR3 has 13 residues. CDR1 is GTSNPN and CDR2 is SVGIG in the germline V gene (reference sequence). In DNA, the CDR3 is TGTGCCTGGAGTGTATTGAACAAGGGGGAAGCTTTCTTT. Translation: CAWSVLNKGEAFF.

The chain uses TRBV20-1 and TRBJ2-1, with a weak D call TRBD1 (5 bases). Germline V CDR1 and CDR2: DFQATT, SNEGSKA (reference sequence). The ends were cut back, 5 bases at V and 8 bases at J, with 10 bases in the middle. The CDR3 loop spans 11 amino acids. CDR3 in DNA: TGCAGTGCTCAGGCAGGGCATGAGCAGTTCTTC. This translates into CSAQAGHEQFF.

The chain couples TRBV5-6 to TRBJ2-1; 10 bases line up with TRBD2. This CDR3 is built from 16 residues. The V gene's germline CDR1 is SGHDT and CDR2 YYEEEE. The ends lost 5 bases at V and 5 bases at J; junction bases unmatched: 10. CDR3 nucleotide sequence: TGTGCCAGCAGTTATCGGGGACTAGCGCATGACAATGAGCAGTTCTTC. Its translation is CASSYRGLAHDNEQFF.

The rearrangement links TRBV5-1 to TRBJ1-3; TRBD1 is a possible D gene (6 bases). Germline V lookup: CDR1 SGHRS, CDR2 YFSETQ. V dropped 4 bases and J dropped 0 bases, with 14 bases sitting between them. This CDR3 region has 16 residues. The CDR3 sequence: CASSPNSQGSGNTIYF. DNA of the CDR3: TGCGCCAGCAGCCCAAATTCACAGGGCTCTGGAAACACCATATATTTT. The whole variable domain, filled in from reference TRBV5-1 and TRBJ1-3, reads KAGVTQTPRYLIKTRGQQVTLSCSPISGHRSVSWYQQTPGQGLQFLFEYFSETQRNKGNFPGRFSGRQFSNSRSEMNVSTLELGDSALYLCASSPNSQGSGNTIYFGEGSWLTVV.

The chain carries TRBV6-1 and TRBJ2-7, with a possible D match to TRBD2 (5 bases). CDR3 length equals 18 residues. V lost 0 bases and J 5 bases, leaving 23 bases between the germline ends. Germline loops: CDR1 MNHNS, CDR2 SASEGT. CDR3 protein: CASSEAGLYSRERNEQYF. CDR3 in DNA: TGTGCCAGCAGTGAAGCAGGCCTTTATTCGAGGGAAAGGAACGAGCAGTACTTC.

The rearrangement links TRBV24-1 to TRBJ1-5, with D perhaps matching TRBD1 (6 bases). Trimming stripped 9 bases from V and 2 bases from J, with 10 bases between. In germline, CDR1 is KGHDR, CDR2 SFDVKD. This CDR3 contains 13 residues. CDR3 sequence (DNA): TGTGCCACCTCAGAGGGGGGCAATCAGCCCCAGCATTTT. This sequence encodes CATSEGGNQPQHF.

To note about this clone: Mismatch with germline at one junction end may stem from a read error. The chain links TRBV11-3 to TRBJ1-1; 7 nucleotides line up with TRBD1. In germline, CDR1 is SGHNT, CDR2 YENEEA. CDR3 size: 19 residues. The CDR3 coding sequence is TGTGCCAGCATCTTAAGGTCGGGACAGCTATCCATTTTGAACACTGAAGCTTTCTTT. Amino acids: CASILRSGQLSILNTEAFF.

The chain couples TRBV18 to TRBJ1-1; 10 nucleotides align to TRBD1. Per the germline V gene, CDR1 is KGHSH and CDR2 is LQKENI. V trimming: 3 bases; J trimming: 7 bases; junction bases outside the gene matches: 2. CDR3 size: 13 residues. The CDR3: CASSPWDRGEAFF. As DNA, the CDR3 is TGTGCCAGCTCACCTTGGGACAGGGGTGAAGCTTTCTTT.

The V and J genes are TRBV10-2 and TRBJ2-1; TRBD2 agrees at 9 bases. Germline assignment: CDR1 WSHSY and CDR2 SAAADI. The CDR3 sequence is 13 residues long. With 3 bases clipped from V and 10 bases from J, the junction kept 4 bases outside the gene matches. As DNA, the CDR3 is TGCGCCAGCAGTGAAGGGACTAGCTGGGAGCAGTTCTTC. It yields the protein CASSEGTSWEQFF.

The chain has TRBV10-3 and TRBJ2-3, with a weak D call TRBD2 (5 bases). The CDR3 has 13 amino acids. CDR1 ENHRY and CDR2 SYGVKD come from the germline V gene. Trimming pared 3 bases from V and 9 bases from J, leaving 13 bases between. The DNA for the CDR3 is TGTGCCATCAGTGAAGAAGCGGCAGCAACGCAGTATTTT. It yields the protein CAISEEAAATQYF.